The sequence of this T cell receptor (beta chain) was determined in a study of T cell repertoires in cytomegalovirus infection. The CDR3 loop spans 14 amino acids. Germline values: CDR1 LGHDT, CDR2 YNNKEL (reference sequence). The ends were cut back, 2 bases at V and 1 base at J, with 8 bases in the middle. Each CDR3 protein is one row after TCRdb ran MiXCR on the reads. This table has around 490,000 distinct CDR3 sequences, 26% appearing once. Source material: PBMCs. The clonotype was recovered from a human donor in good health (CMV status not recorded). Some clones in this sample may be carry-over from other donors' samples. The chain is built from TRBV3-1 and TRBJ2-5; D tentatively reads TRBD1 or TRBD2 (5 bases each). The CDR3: CASSQTGGQETQYF. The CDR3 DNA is TGTGCCAGCAGCCAAACTGGGGGCCAAGAGACCCAGTACTTC.